Listed below are T cell receptor beta chains from one sample, sequenced in a study of graft-versus-host responses after intestinal transplantation. Sequenced by immunoSEQ multiplex PCR; TCRdb stores in-frame clones only, minus some. The table lists roughly 120,000 clones, approximately 95% of them singletons, with 2.5% to 3.5% in the top ten. These receptors' antigens are unknown. Here the sequenced sample was unstimulated CD8+ T cells sorted from spleen or lymph node cells, taken before intestinal transplant. The receptors derive from a human donor who received an intestinal transplant. CDR3s include the opening cysteine and the closing phenylalanine or tryptophan. The D gene is left open where the match is weak. Size values are once, few and many counts, or a class for expanded clones, and some rows have none.

DNA: TGTGCCAGCAGCTCTTCTGGGTTTGGGGCCAACGTCCTGACTTTC; CDR3: CASSSSGFGANVLTF; D: -; J: TRBJ2-6; size: -; V: TRBV7-8
DNA: TGTGCCAGCAGTACAGCGGGAGGGCCTACCGAGCAGTACTTC; CDR3: CASSTAGGPTEQYF; D: TRBD2; J: TRBJ2-7; size: -; V: TRBV28
DNA: TGCGCCAGCAGCCGTGGGAGTTTAGCGGGTGAGCAGTACTTC; CDR3: CASSRGSLAGEQYF; D: TRBD2; J: TRBJ2-7; size: -; V: TRBV4-1
DNA: TGCGCCAGCCGCCCCCGGGACTCGAGCTCCTACAATGAGCAGTTCTTC; CDR3: CASRPRDSSSYNEQFF; D: -; J: TRBJ2-1; size: -; V: TRBV5-1
DNA: TGTGCCAGCAGCCCGGGACAGGACTACGAGCAGTACTTC; CDR3: CASSPGQDYEQYF; D: TRBD1; J: TRBJ2-7; size: -; V: TRBV7-7
DNA: TGTGCCAGCATAAACTCCACTAGCGGGAGGAATGAGCAGTTCTTC; CDR3: CASINSTSGRNEQFF; D: TRBD2; J: TRBJ2-1; size: -; V: TRBV9
DNA: TGTGCCAGCAGACCCCTTCCGTTTGAAGAGACCCAGTACTTC; CDR3: CASRPLPFEETQYF; D: -; J: TRBJ2-5; size: -; V: TRBV27
DNA: TGTGCCAGCAGTGCCCAACATAGCACAGATACGCAGTATTTT; CDR3: CASSAQHSTDTQYF; D: -; J: TRBJ2-3; size: -; V: TRBV27
DNA: TGTGCCAGCAGCTTAGCGCAGGGCCGGAACACTGAAGCTTTCTTT; CDR3: CASSLAQGRNTEAFF; D: -; J: TRBJ1-1; size: -; V: TRBV7-8
DNA: TGTGCCATCAGTACGCCCCAGGGGTGGACCTACGAGCAGTACTTC; CDR3: CAISTPQGWTYEQYF; D: -; J: TRBJ2-7; size: -; V: TRBV10-3
DNA: TGTGCCAGCAGTGAGCAGGAGAGTGAGCAGTTCTTC; CDR3: CASSEQESEQFF; D: -; J: TRBJ2-1; size: -; V: TRBV25-1
DNA: TGTGCCTGGAGTCTCGGACTAGCATGGGAGCAGTACTTC; CDR3: CAWSLGLAWEQYF; D: TRBD2; J: TRBJ2-7; size: -; V: TRBV30
DNA: TGCGCCAGCAGCCAAGCATCGTCGAGCGGGAGGCCCCAAGAGACCCAGTACTTC; CDR3: CASSQASSSGRPQETQYF; D: TRBD2; J: TRBJ2-5; size: -; V: TRBV4-1
DNA: TGTGCCAGCAGCGTAGCGCGACAGCCGAACACCGGGGAGCTGTTTTTT; CDR3: CASSVARQPNTGELFF; D: -; J: TRBJ2-2; size: -; V: TRBV9
DNA: TGTGCCAGCAGTCTTAGGACAGGGCCTCCTTGGGGCTACACCTTC; CDR3: CASSLRTGPPWGYTF; D: TRBD1; J: TRBJ1-2; size: -; V: TRBV27
DNA: TGTGCCAGCAGCTTGGTCGGGACAGGGGATGCGACCCAGTACTTC; CDR3: CASSLVGTGDATQYF; D: TRBD1; J: TRBJ2-5; size: -; V: TRBV5-4
DNA: TGTGCCAGCAGTGTTTATACCGGGACAGGGGGATCGGAGACCCAGTACTTC; CDR3: CASSVYTGTGGSETQYF; D: TRBD1; J: TRBJ2-5; size: -; V: TRBV6-1
DNA: TGTGCCAGCAGTTACGTGGACAGGGCCGAGCAGTACTTC; CDR3: CASSYVDRAEQYF; D: TRBD1; J: TRBJ2-7; size: -; V: TRBV6-5
DNA: TGTGCCAGCAGCCAAGAACGTGGGAGAACCTACAATGAGCAGTTCTTC; CDR3: CASSQERGRTYNEQFF; D: -; J: TRBJ2-1; size: -; V: TRBV13
DNA: TGCAGCGTTGGAGGGCCCCGCGCCAATGAGCAGTTCTTC; CDR3: CSVGGPRANEQFF; D: -; J: TRBJ2-1; size: -; V: TRBV29-1
DNA: TGTGCCAGCAACCCAGCGGTATCATTGTGGGAGCTGTTTTTT; CDR3: CASNPAVSLWELFF; D: -; J: TRBJ2-2; size: -; V: TRBV6-1
DNA: TGCAGCGTTGGTGGGACACTTAACTACGAGCAGTACTTC; CDR3: CSVGGTLNYEQYF; D: -; J: TRBJ2-7; size: -; V: TRBV29-1
DNA: TGTGCCAGTAGTATAAAAGTGAGACTAGGGGCCTACGAGCAGTACTTC; CDR3: CASSIKVRLGAYEQYF; D: -; J: TRBJ2-7; size: -; V: TRBV19
DNA: TGTGCCAGCACCCCATTCGCCCTGAACACTGAAGCTTTCTTT; CDR3: CASTPFALNTEAFF; D: -; J: TRBJ1-1; size: once; V: TRBV6-5
DNA: TGTGCCAGCAGTTTGGGCCCACGAGGGGCGAGCGGCAATCAGCCCCAGCATTTT; CDR3: CASSLGPRGASGNQPQHF; D: -; J: TRBJ1-5; size: once; V: TRBV28
DNA: TGTGCCAGCAGAAGGGACACCGGGGAGCTGTTTTTT; CDR3: CASRRDTGELFF; D: -; J: TRBJ2-2; size: -; V: TRBV6-6
DNA: TGTGCCAGCAGCGTAGACGGGGACTACGAGCAGTACTTC; CDR3: CASSVDGDYEQYF; D: -; J: TRBJ2-7; size: -; V: TRBV9
DNA: TGTGCCAGCAGTTTTGGTGGGGCGCCCTATGGCTACACCTTC; CDR3: CASSFGGAPYGYTF; D: -; J: TRBJ1-2; size: once; V: TRBV27
DNA: TGTGCCAGCAGTTTACCCCCGGGACTCGGGGTTAACAATGAGCAGTTCTTC; CDR3: CASSLPPGLGVNNEQFF; D: -; J: TRBJ2-1; size: -; V: TRBV27
DNA: TGTGCCAGCAGTTCGAGAGGTTGGACGGTGAACACCGGGGAGCTGTTTTTT; CDR3: CASSSRGWTVNTGELFF; D: -; J: TRBJ2-2; size: few; V: TRBV28
DNA: TGTGCCAGCAGCTCAAAGACCCTTTCGGTGAGCAATGAGCAGTTCTTC; CDR3: CASSSKTLSVSNEQFF; D: -; J: TRBJ2-1; size: -; V: TRBV7-9
DNA: TGTGCCAGCAGCAATAGCGAAGATACGCAGTATTTT; CDR3: CASSNSEDTQYF; D: -; J: TRBJ2-3; size: -; V: TRBV11-2
DNA: TGTGCCACCAGCAAAACGGGACTCGCGGGCAATGAGCAGTTCTTC; CDR3: CATSKTGLAGNEQFF; D: -; J: TRBJ2-1; size: -; V: TRBV15
DNA: TGTGCCAGCAGCAAGACAGGTGAGCAGTTCTTC; CDR3: CASSKTGEQFF; D: -; J: TRBJ2-1; size: -; V: TRBV7-8
DNA: TGTGCCAGCAGCCCTACAGGGGAAATACGCTCCTACGAGCAGTACTTC; CDR3: CASSPTGEIRSYEQYF; D: TRBD1; J: TRBJ2-7; size: -; V: TRBV28
DNA: TGTGCCAGCAGCTTAGCGGGACAGGGGGCCGGTGAGCAGTTCTTC; CDR3: CASSLAGQGAGEQFF; D: TRBD1; J: TRBJ2-1; size: -; V: TRBV11-1
DNA: TGTGCCACCAGCAACCATATTGAGGGGCTACTGTGGGGCACTGAAGCTTTCTTT; CDR3: CATSNHIEGLLWGTEAFF; D: -; J: TRBJ1-1; size: -; V: TRBV15
DNA: TGTGCCACCGGAGACAGGATGACCGACTTCGAGCAGTACTTC; CDR3: CATGDRMTDFEQYF; D: -; J: TRBJ2-7; size: -; V: TRBV6-6
DNA: TGTGCCAGCAGCCCTAACAGGGGGGGGGACACTGAAGCTTTCTTT; CDR3: CASSPNRGGDTEAFF; D: TRBD1; J: TRBJ1-1; size: -; V: TRBV28
DNA: TGTGCCAGCAGCCAAGGGCAGCTCAGAAACACCATATATTTT; CDR3: CASSQGQLRNTIYF; D: -; J: TRBJ1-3; size: -; V: TRBV4-2
DNA: TGTGCCAGCAGCGTGACAGGGCTCTACGAGCAGTACTTC; CDR3: CASSVTGLYEQYF; D: TRBD1; J: TRBJ2-7; size: -; V: TRBV11-2